This T cell receptor (beta chain) originates from a study of blood T cells in healthy people across ages. Trimming left V 0 bases short and J 2 bases short, with 8 bases between. The CDR3 runs to 14 residues. Per the germline V gene, CDR1 is ENHRY and CDR2 is SYGVKD. This clonotype has at least ten counts. Primed by a sample-barcoded 5' primer and a J-beta primer mix, a second PCR proceeded for roughly 6 to 12 cycles. A single record per CDR3 protein comes from TCRdb applying MiXCR to the 5' RACE reads. The sample consists of 450,000 to 700,000 distinct CDR3 sequences, 27% of them appearing once. Sequencing used blood. The V and J genes are TRBV10-3 and TRBJ2-7; D unresolved. This clonotype was obtained from an older woman in good health. The CDR3 protein is CAISESSMTYEQYF. For the CDR3, the DNA is TGTGCCATCAGTGAGTCGAGTATGACCTACGAGCAGTACTTC.